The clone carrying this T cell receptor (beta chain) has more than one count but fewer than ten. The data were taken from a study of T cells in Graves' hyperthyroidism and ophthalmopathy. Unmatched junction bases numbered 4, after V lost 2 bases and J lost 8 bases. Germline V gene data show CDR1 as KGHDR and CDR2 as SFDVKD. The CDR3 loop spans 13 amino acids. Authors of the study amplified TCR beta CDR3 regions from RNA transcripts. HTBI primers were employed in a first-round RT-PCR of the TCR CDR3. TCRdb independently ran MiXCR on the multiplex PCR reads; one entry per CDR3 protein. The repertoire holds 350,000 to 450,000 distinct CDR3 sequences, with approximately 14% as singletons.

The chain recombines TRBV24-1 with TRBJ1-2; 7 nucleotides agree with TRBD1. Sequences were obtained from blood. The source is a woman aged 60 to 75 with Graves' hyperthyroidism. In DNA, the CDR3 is TGTGCCACCAGTGATTCTCAGGGGGAAGGCTACACCTTC. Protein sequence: CATSDSQGEGYTF.